This is a list of T cell receptor beta chains from one sample in a study of shared clonotypes between healthy human individuals. Libraries were prepared by immunoSEQ multiplex PCR; TCRdb keeps only in-frame clonotypes and omits some of them. The table has around 640,000 clones, roughly 96% seen once. Input material: naive CD8+ T cells sorted from blood. The receptor source for this set is a woman aged 30 to 39 in good health. Each CDR3 is given with its conserved first and last residue. Each record gives: V gene, J gene, CDR3 protein.

v_call: TRBV6-5; j_call: TRBJ1-1; cdr3_aa: CASSDRRSEAFF
v_call: TRBV28; j_call: TRBJ2-4; cdr3_aa: CASSLKGSLAKNIQYF
v_call: TRBV7-2; j_call: TRBJ2-7; cdr3_aa: CASSLDEYGLEGDEQYF
v_call: TRBV9; j_call: TRBJ2-5; cdr3_aa: CASSEKYSVSQGETQYF
v_call: TRBV25-1; j_call: TRBJ1-4; cdr3_aa: CASSEGPGTANEKLFF
v_call: TRBV9; j_call: TRBJ2-1; cdr3_aa: CASSVEGSSVLRNEQFF
v_call: TRBV5-1; j_call: .; cdr3_aa: CASSLGSSGSYEQYF
v_call: TRBV27; j_call: TRBJ2-7; cdr3_aa: CASSLYRSAYEQYF
v_call: TRBV13; j_call: TRBJ1-2; cdr3_aa: CASGTGLGHYGYTF
v_call: TRBV27; j_call: TRBJ1-5; cdr3_aa: CASRPGVINQPQHF
v_call: TRBV7-8; j_call: TRBJ1-5; cdr3_aa: CASSLSSKIRQPQHF
v_call: TRBV27; j_call: TRBJ2-1; cdr3_aa: CASSLGAGVRDEQFF
v_call: TRBV4-1; j_call: TRBJ2-3; cdr3_aa: CASSHLAGLTDTQYF
v_call: TRBV7-9; j_call: TRBJ1-2; cdr3_aa: CASSLEDSNYGYTF
v_call: TRBV10-3; j_call: TRBJ2-5; cdr3_aa: CAISESTGLGQETQYF
v_call: TRBV28; j_call: TRBJ2-5; cdr3_aa: CASSRRGNWETQYF
v_call: TRBV29-1; j_call: TRBJ2-2; cdr3_aa: CSVGIGNTGELFF
v_call: TRBV11-2; j_call: TRBJ2-7; cdr3_aa: CASSPRASGRPHEQYF
v_call: TRBV9; j_call: TRBJ1-1; cdr3_aa: CASSGITEEAFF
v_call: TRBV19; j_call: TRBJ1-2; cdr3_aa: CASSPSGGGYGYTF